Each of the 27 T cell receptor beta chains below was sequenced from the same sample in a study of blood T cells in healthy people across ages (dated by TCRdb to 2013 to 2016). Library construction relied on 5' RACE. The listed sequencing device is Illumina HiSeq 2500. A second PCR of about 6 to 11 cycles was run with a J-beta primer mix and a sample-barcoded 5' primer. TCRdb took the public reads, trimmed them with fastp at Q25, ran MiXCR for clone calling and kept in-frame beta chains. Duplicate CDR3 protein sequences are folded into a single record with the most common DNA and genes. The table for this sample lists roughly 2 million distinct CDR3 sequences; around half of them were counted only once. The top ten hold around 2.1% of the sample. Sequenced input: blood. These TCRs come from a woman in her thirties or forties in good health.

The chain links TRBV29-1 to TRBJ2-3; D is perhaps TRBD1 (6 bases). Germline V gene lookup returns CDR1 SQVTM and CDR2 ANQGSEA. The V end lost 5 bases, the J end lost 3 bases, and 12 bases lay between the germline ends. This CDR3 contains 13 residues. CDR3 coding DNA: TGCAGCGTTCAGGGGCGCGTAACAGATACGCAGTATTTT. Translation gives CSVQGRVTDTQYF.

This clonotype turned up a few times. The J gene is TRBJ1-2, the V gene TRBV29-1, with D perhaps TRBD1 (6 bases). Trimming pared 4 bases from V and 5 bases from J, leaving 11 bases between. Germline values: CDR1 SQVTM, CDR2 ANQGSEA. The CDR3 is made up of 12 amino acids. CDR3 residues: CSVVGASYGYTF. In DNA, the CDR3 is TGCAGCGTTGTGGGGGCATCATATGGCTACACCTTC.

This chain connects TRBV7-9 to TRBJ1-2; TRBD1 might be the D (6 bases). Trimming cost V 1 base and J 8 bases, with 23 bases left between them. The germline gives CDR1 SEHNR, CDR2 FQNEAQ (reference sequence). CDR3 size: 17 residues. CDR3 coding DNA: TGTGCCAGCAGCTTAGGGAGGGGGGCCGGGAAGGATGGCGGCTACACCTTC. Translating it yields CASSLGRGAGKDGGYTF. Full variable domain (remainder filled in from reference TRBV7-9 and TRBJ1-2): DTGVSQNPRHKITKRGQNVTFRCDPISEHNRLYWYRQTLGQGPEFLTYFQNEAQLEKSRLLSDRFSAERPKGSFSTLEIQRTEQGDSAMYLCASSLGRGAGKDGGYTFGSGTRLTVV.

The rearrangement uses TRBV6-5 and TRBJ2-3, with 11 bases that match TRBD2. With 0 bases clipped from V and 2 bases from J, the junction kept 1 base outside the gene matches. CDR1 MNHEY and CDR2 SVGAGI come from the germline V gene. The CDR3 runs 16 residues. The CDR3 nucleotides are TGTGCCAGCAGTTACTCTAGCGGGGGGGTCACAGATACGCAGTATTTT. Its translation: CASSYSSGGVTDTQYF.

The gene calls are TRBV2 and TRBJ2-5; D unresolved. The end of the DNA is better explained by TRBJ2-7, so the J call may be wrong. There are 11 residues in the CDR3. Germline loops: CDR1 SNHLY, CDR2 FYNNEI. The CDR3 DNA is TGTGCCAGCAAAAATAAGTACGAGCAGTACTTC. Translation: CASKNKYEQYF.

V usage is TRBV7-3 and J usage is TRBJ2-3; 12 bases are shared with TRBD2. CDR1 and CDR2 (germline): SGHTA, FQGTGA. The CDR3 spans 18 residues. V lost 1 base, J lost 4 bases, and 9 bases stayed unmatched. The CDR3 nucleotides read TGTGCCAGCAGCTTAAGACCTAGCGGGGGGGCGAGACCAGATACGCAGTATTTT. This encodes CASSLRPSGGARPDTQYF.

This clonotype was seen only a few times. The V gene is TRBV29-1, the J gene TRBJ2-5, with TRBD1 matching 7 bases. The CDR3 runs 13 residues. CDR1 and CDR2 from the germline V gene are SQVTM and ANQGSEA. V gave up 7 bases and J gave up 4 bases; unmatched junction bases: 9. CDR3 nucleotides: TGCAGCGCCGCAGACAGGGCCCCAGAGACCCAGTACTTC. Amino acid sequence: CSAADRAPETQYF.

This clonotype was seen more than once but under ten times. This chain connects TRBV7-2 to TRBJ2-1; D may be TRBD2 (7 bases). Trimming removed 5 bases at V and 6 bases at J, with 23 bases between. The CDR3 runs 17 residues. Germline CDR1 is SGHTA and CDR2 is FQGNSA. CDR3 region: CASSPQWRSGGRNEQFF. The CDR3 nucleotides read TGTGCCAGCAGCCCGCAATGGAGGTCGGGGGGCCGCAATGAGCAGTTCTTC.

The table lists this clonotype with a count of one. At one end, the junction sequence differs from germline, possibly due to a read error. This sequence joins TRBV28 and TRBJ2-5, with a weak D call TRBD1 (6 bases). Judging by the DNA end, TRBJ2-7 fits better; the J call may be wrong. CDR3 length: 14 amino acids. The germline V gene encodes CDR1 MDHEN and CDR2 SYDVKM. CDR3 sequence (DNA): TGTGCCAACAGTCCCACAGGGTCTGTCTACGAGCAGTACTTC. Translated, it gives CANSPTGSVYEQYF.

Only a few counts were recorded for this clonotype. The chain carries TRBV7-9 and TRBJ2-1; 8 bases map to TRBD1. The CDR3 length is 15 residues. With V trimmed by 2 bases and J by 2 bases, 2 bases remained unmatched. Germline CDR1 SEHNR, CDR2 FQNEAQ (reference sequence). DNA for the CDR3: TGTGCCAGCAGCTTACAGACAGGGGCCTACAATGAGCAGTTCTTC. Translated, it gives CASSLQTGAYNEQFF.

The chain employs TRBV21-1 and TRBJ1-4; the table's D call of TRBD1 was not tested on the DNA. TRBV21-1 is reported as a pseudogene. The CDR3 extends over 18 amino acids. This CDR3 reads CASSNPEGRGQTNEKLFF. In nucleotides, the CDR3 is TGTGCCAGCAGCAACCCGGAGGGCAGGGGGCAAACTAATGAAAAACTGTTTTTT.

Regarding this clonotype: A much larger clone lies a single base off, so this may be a read error. The genes are TRBV10-3 and TRBJ2-1, with D perhaps being TRBD1 or TRBD2 (5 bases each). Germline lookup yields CDR1 ENHRY and CDR2 SYGVKD. The CDR3 extends over 12 amino acids. Trimming stripped 0 bases from V and 13 bases from J, with 10 bases between. CDR3 DNA sequence: TGTGCCATCAGTGAGTCCAGGGAGACCCAGTTCTTC. Translating gives CAISESRETQFF.

The table lists this clonotype with a few counts. V gene TRBV6-5 combines with J gene TRBJ2-3; D is unresolved. V lost 0 bases and J 4 bases, leaving 11 bases between the germline ends. Looked up from germline, CDR1 is MNHEY and CDR2 is SVGAGI. This CDR3 comprises 15 residues. The CDR3 here is CASSYSRLWADTQYF. In DNA, the CDR3 is TGTGCCAGCAGTTACTCGAGACTTTGGGCAGATACGCAGTATTTT.

The rearrangement joins TRBV7-9 to TRBJ2-3; 10 nucleotides agree with TRBD2. Germline-derived CDR1 and CDR2 are SEHNR and FQNEAQ (reference sequence). CDR3 length: 17 residues. Unmatched junction bases numbered 11, after V lost 5 bases and J lost 3 bases. The CDR3 bases are TGTGCCAGCAGCGCGTTCCCGGGACTAGCGATAACAGATACGCAGTATTTT. This gives the protein CASSAFPGLAITDTQYF.

The sample holds a few counts of this clonotype. The V call is TRBV28, the J call TRBJ2-7; perhaps TRBD2 as D (6 bases). Germline V lookup: CDR1 MDHEN, CDR2 SYDVKM. The CDR3 is 14 amino acids. V was trimmed by 2 bases and J by 7 bases, leaving 15 bases between them. The DNA of the CDR3 is TGTGCCAGCAGTTTACTCGGAGGGTCTAAGGAGCAGTACTTC. Translating gives CASSLLGGSKEQYF.

The chain has TRBV12-3 or TRBV12-4 and TRBJ2-3, with D perhaps matching TRBD2 (7 bases). This CDR3 spans 15 amino acids. Trimming stripped 1 base from V and 5 bases from J, with 13 bases between. CDR3 DNA: TGTGCCAGCAGTTTAGGCGGGGGCAACGGAGATACGCAGTATTTT. As protein: CASSLGGGNGDTQYF.

The chain recombines TRBV12-3 or TRBV12-4 with TRBJ2-5, with TRBD2 matching over 9 bases. Unmatched junction bases numbered 21, after V lost 7 bases and J lost 0 bases. CDR3 length equals 20 residues. Here the CDR3 reads CASNRNRGGQLAGHQETQYF. The CDR3 bases are TGTGCCAGCAACAGGAACCGAGGGGGCCAGCTAGCGGGGCACCAAGAGACCCAGTACTTC.

The chain carries TRBV5-5 and TRBJ2-1; TRBD1 agrees at 7 bases. The CDR3 sequence is 15 residues long. Losses at the gene ends were 3 bases for V and 4 bases for J; bases not matched to a gene: 7. Germline-derived CDR1 and CDR2 are SGHKS and YYEKEE (reference sequence). CDR3 sequence: CASSSRDSRYNEQFF. The CDR3 region has the DNA TGTGCCAGCAGCTCCCGGGACAGCAGATACAATGAGCAGTTCTTC.

The chain couples TRBV20-1 to TRBJ2-5, with no clear D. The germline V and J ends were trimmed by 3 bases and 11 bases, with 13 bases remaining between them. The CDR3 spans 11 residues. Germline V gene lookup returns CDR1 DFQATT and CDR2 SNEGSKA (reference sequence). The CDR3 coding sequence is TGCAGTGCTAGCCATTGGAGTGAGCAGTACTTC. Translation: CSASHWSEQYF.

The J gene is TRBJ1-5, the V gene TRBV7-9; the D is unclear. The CDR3 consists of 14 residues. CDR1 SEHNR and CDR2 FQNEAQ come from the germline V gene (reference sequence). V shed 4 bases and J shed 5 bases, with 12 bases lying between them. DNA of the CDR3: TGTGCCAGCAGCTCCTTCGGGCCTGATCAGCCCCAGCATTTT. Protein product: CASSSFGPDQPQHF.

CDR3 DNA sequence: TGTGCCAGCAGCCAAGGACAGGGACCAGATACGCAGTATTTT. Translated: CASSQGQGPDTQYF. The genes are TRBV4-2 and TRBJ2-3, with 7 bases lining up with TRBD1. The CDR3 totals 14 residues. Trimming cost V 1 base and J 4 bases; bases outside gene matches: 2. Germline V gives CDR1 LGHNA, CDR2 YNFKEQ.

This clonotype was recorded once. The chain links TRBV4-3 to TRBJ2-2, with D tentatively TRBD2 (6 bases). Germline CDR1 LGHNA, CDR2 YSLEER. V was cut by 1 base and J by 4 bases, with 10 bases left in between. The CDR3 loop spans 15 amino acids. DNA of the CDR3: TGCGCCAGCAGCCAAGTGAGGGACTTCACCGGGGAGCTGTTTTTT. This sequence encodes CASSQVRDFTGELFF.

The chain combines TRBV18 with TRBJ1-2, with D unresolved. CDR1 and CDR2 from the germline V gene are KGHSH and LQKENI. The CDR3 loop spans 13 amino acids. Trimming stripped 0 bases from V and 8 bases from J, with 10 bases between. CDR3 DNA sequence: TGTGCCAGCTCACCACCGTCTTCAGTGGGCTACACCTTC. It encodes CASSPPSSVGYTF.

There are a few counts of this clonotype. The chain is built from TRBV28 and TRBJ2-7, with 7 positions matching TRBD2. Per the germline V gene, CDR1 is MDHEN and CDR2 is SYDVKM. The CDR3 sequence is 17 residues long. V was pared by 1 base and J by 0 bases, with 9 bases of the junction left unmatched. This CDR3 reads CASSLLASGGSSYEQYF. As DNA, the CDR3 is TGTGCCAGCAGTTTATTGGCTAGCGGTGGTAGCTCCTACGAGCAGTACTTC. The variable domain in full, with the rest retrieved from reference TRBV28 and TRBJ2-7, is DVKVTQSSRYLVKRTGEKVFLECVQDMDHENMFWYRQDPGLGLRLIYFSYDVKMKEKGDIPEGYSVSREKKERFSLILESASTNQTSMYLCASSLLASGGSSYEQYFGPGTRLTVT.

This clonotype was picked up a small number of times. The V and J genes are TRBV6-5 and TRBJ2-5, with a possible D match to TRBD1 (5 bases). The V end lost 0 bases, the J end lost 4 bases, and 12 bases lay between the germline ends. Germline assignment: CDR1 MNHEY and CDR2 SVGAGI. The CDR3 spans 15 residues. As DNA, the CDR3 is TGTGCCAGCAGTTACTCTTTAGGGGTAGGAGAGACCCAGTACTTC. The encoded protein is CASSYSLGVGETQYF.

The genes are TRBV4-3 and TRBJ1-2; D gene ambiguous. V was pared by 0 bases and J by 2 bases, with 7 bases between. This CDR3 has 14 residues. Germline V lookup: CDR1 LGHNA, CDR2 YSLEER. Written as DNA, the CDR3 is TGCGCCAGCAGCCAAGATCGGATAAACTATGGCTACACCTTC. Its protein product is CASSQDRINYGYTF.

The chain couples TRBV15 to TRBJ2-7; 9 bases are a match to TRBD1. The CDR3 spans 13 residues. J was trimmed by 3 bases and V by 6 bases; bases with no gene match: 3. Germline V lookup: CDR1 LNHNV, CDR2 YYDKDF (reference sequence). CDR3 protein: CATSGQGIYEQYF. CDR3 in DNA: TGTGCCACCAGTGGACAGGGGATCTACGAGCAGTACTTC.